This T cell receptor beta chain derives from a study of identical twins. Overall study findings and caveats: Twins shared beta out-of-frame sequences in excess, but this excess was weaker.

A universal primer site was created by template switching, with the cDNA bearing unique molecular identifiers. One entry per CDR3 protein, called by TCRdb with MiXCR from the 5' RACE reads. Of some 660,000 distinct CDR3 sequences listed, about 9.4% are singletons. As regards this clonotype: Its antigen is unknown.

V was clipped by 1 base and J by 2 bases, with 8 bases between them. The CDR3 has 14 amino acids. The germline V gene has CDR1 SGHTA and CDR2 FQGNSA. The sample was also linked to a second study, of yellow fever vaccine responses in identical twins.

The receptor was isolated from a woman aged 18-29 years in good health. The sample comprised PBMCs. The V gene is TRBV7-2, the J gene TRBJ1-2; the D gene is possibly TRBD1 (6 bases). CDR3 sequence: CASSLGRGNYGYTF. The CDR3 nucleotides are TGTGCCAGCAGCTTAGGGAGGGGGAACTATGGCTACACCTTC.